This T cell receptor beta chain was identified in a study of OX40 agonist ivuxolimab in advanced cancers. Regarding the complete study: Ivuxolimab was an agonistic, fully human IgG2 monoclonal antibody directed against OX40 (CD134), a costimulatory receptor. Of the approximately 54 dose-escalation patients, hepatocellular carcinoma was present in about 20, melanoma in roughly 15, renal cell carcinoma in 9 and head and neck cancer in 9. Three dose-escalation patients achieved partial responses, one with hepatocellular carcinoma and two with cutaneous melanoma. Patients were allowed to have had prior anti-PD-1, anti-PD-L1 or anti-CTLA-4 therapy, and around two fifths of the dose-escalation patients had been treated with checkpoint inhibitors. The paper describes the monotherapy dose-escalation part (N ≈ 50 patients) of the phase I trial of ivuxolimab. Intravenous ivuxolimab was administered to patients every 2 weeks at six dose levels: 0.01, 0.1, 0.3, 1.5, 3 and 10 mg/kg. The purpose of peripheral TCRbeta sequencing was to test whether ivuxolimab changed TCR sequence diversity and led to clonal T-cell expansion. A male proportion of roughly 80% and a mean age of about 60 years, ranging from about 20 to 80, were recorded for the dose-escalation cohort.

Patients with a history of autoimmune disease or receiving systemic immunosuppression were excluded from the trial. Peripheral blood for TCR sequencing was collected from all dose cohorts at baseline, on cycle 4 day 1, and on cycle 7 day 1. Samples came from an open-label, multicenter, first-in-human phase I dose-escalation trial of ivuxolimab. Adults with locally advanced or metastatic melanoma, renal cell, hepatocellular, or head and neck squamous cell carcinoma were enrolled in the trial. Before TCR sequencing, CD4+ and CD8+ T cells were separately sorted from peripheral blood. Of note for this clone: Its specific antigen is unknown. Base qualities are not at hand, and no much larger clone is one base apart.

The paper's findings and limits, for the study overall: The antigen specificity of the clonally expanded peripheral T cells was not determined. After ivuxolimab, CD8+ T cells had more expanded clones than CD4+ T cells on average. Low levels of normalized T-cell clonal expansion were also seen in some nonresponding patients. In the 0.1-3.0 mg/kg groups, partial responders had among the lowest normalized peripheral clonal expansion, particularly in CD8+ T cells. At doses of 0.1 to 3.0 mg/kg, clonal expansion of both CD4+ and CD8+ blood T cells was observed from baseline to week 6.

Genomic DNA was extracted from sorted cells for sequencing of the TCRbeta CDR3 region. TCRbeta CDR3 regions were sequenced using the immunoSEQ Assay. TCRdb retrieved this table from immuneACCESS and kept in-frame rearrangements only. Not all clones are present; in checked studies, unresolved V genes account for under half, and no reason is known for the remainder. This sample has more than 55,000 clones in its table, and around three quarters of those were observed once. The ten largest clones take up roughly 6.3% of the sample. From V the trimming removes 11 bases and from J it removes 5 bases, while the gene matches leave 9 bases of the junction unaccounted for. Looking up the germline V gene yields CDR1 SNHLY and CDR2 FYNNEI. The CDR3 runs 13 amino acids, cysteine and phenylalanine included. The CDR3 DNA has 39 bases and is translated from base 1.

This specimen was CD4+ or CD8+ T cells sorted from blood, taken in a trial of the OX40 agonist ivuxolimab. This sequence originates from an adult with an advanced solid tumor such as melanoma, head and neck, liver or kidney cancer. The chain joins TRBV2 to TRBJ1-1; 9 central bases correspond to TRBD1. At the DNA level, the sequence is TGTGCCTCCGGGACAGGGAGAGGGACTGAAGCTTTCTTT. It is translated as CASGTGRGTEAFF.